These 19 T cell receptor beta chains share one sample of origin, sequenced in a study of T cells in tuberculosis. Some clones are missing from TCRdb's copy, which holds only in-frame ones; the method was immunoSEQ multiplex PCR. Of fewer than 55,000 clones in the sample, about 95% are singletons; the top ten hold about 1.5%. Indicated time point: new active TB diagnosis, blood taken before or within 7 days of starting treatment. The sample consisted of PBMCs, taken at tuberculosis diagnosis. The receptors stem from an adult with tuberculosis.

The gene calls are TRBV30 and TRBJ1-2; 10 bases map to TRBD1. Germline CDR1 GTSNPN, CDR2 SVGIG (reference sequence). Germline trimming cut 7 bases from V and 7 bases from J; bases unmatched to any gene: 3. The CDR3 contains 11 residues. The CDR3 here is CASTGGGGYTF. CDR3 sequence (DNA): TGTGCCTCGACAGGGGGCGGTGGCTACACCTTC.

The gene calls are TRBV11-2 and TRBJ2-5; 9 nucleotides line up with TRBD1. Germline loops: CDR1 SGHAT, CDR2 FQNNGV. CDR3 length: 14 residues. J was trimmed by 5 bases and V by 5 bases; bases with no gene match: 6. CDR3 sequence: CASSLGQGQETQYF. CDR3 bases: TGTGCCAGCAGCCTGGGACAGGGTCAGGAGACCCAGTACTTC.

This clone was counted a few times. This chain connects TRBV30 to TRBJ2-5, with 10 bases aligning to TRBD1. Per germline, CDR1 GTSNPN and CDR2 SVGIG (reference sequence). V lost 2 bases, J lost 7 bases, and 10 bases stayed unmatched. The CDR3 length is 15 residues. The CDR3 loop is CAWSTRTGGVGTQYF. Written as DNA, the CDR3 is TGTGCCTGGAGTACTAGGACAGGGGGAGTCGGGACCCAGTACTTC. Filled out from reference TRBV30 and TRBJ2-5, the complete variable domain reads SQTIHQWPATLVQPVGSPLSLECTVEGTSNPNLYWYRQAAGRGLQLLFYSVGIGQISSEVPQNLSASRPQDRQFILSSKKLLLSDSGFYLCAWSTRTGGVGTQYFGPGTRLLVL.

J is TRBJ2-7 and V is TRBV28, with 9 bases fitting TRBD2. This CDR3 is built from 17 residues. In germline, CDR1 is MDHEN, CDR2 SYDVKM. The V and J ends lost 5 bases and 2 bases, in that order; junction bases with no gene match: 13. The CDR3 sequence: CASSLFRSSGTTYEQYF. CDR3 nucleotides: TGTGCCAGCAGTCTATTCAGGTCTAGCGGGACCACCTACGAGCAGTACTTC.

The chain joins TRBV7-9 to TRBJ2-1; perhaps TRBD2 as D (5 bases). The germline V gene encodes CDR1 SEHNR and CDR2 FQNEAQ (reference sequence). Trimming removed 5 bases at V and 0 bases at J, with 14 bases between. CDR3 size: 16 residues. The CDR3 is CASSPLTGSSYNEQFF. The CDR3 nucleotides are TGTGCCAGCAGCCCATTGACGGGGAGCTCCTACAATGAGCAGTTCTTC.

Remarks on this clone: An end of the junction differs from the germline gene, which may be a read error. The chain carries TRBV7-8 and TRBJ2-7; D might be TRBD2 (7 bases). CDR1 and CDR2 (germline): SGHVS, FQNEAQ. The CDR3 contains 15 residues. The CDR3 coding sequence is TGTGCCAGCAGCGAAGGGGGAGGGAGCTCCGACGAGCAGTACTTC. It yields the protein CASSEGGGSSDEQYF.

The V call is TRBV30, the J call TRBJ2-7, with 8 bases that match TRBD2. With 4 bases clipped from V and 3 bases from J, the junction kept 11 bases outside the gene matches. CDR1 is GTSNPN, CDR2 SVGIG, per germline (reference sequence). The CDR3 has 15 amino acids. The CDR3 DNA sequence: TGTGCCTGGATGCCGGGACTAGTTTCTAGCTACGAGCAGTACTTC. It encodes CAWMPGLVSSYEQYF.

The chain couples TRBV5-1 to TRBJ2-7; possibly TRBD1 for D (6 bases). The V end was cut by 5 bases, the J end by 1 base, with 10 bases between. This CDR3 has 13 residues. CDR1 SGHRS and CDR2 YFSETQ come from the germline V gene. The CDR3 here is CASRPGVSYEQYF. The CDR3, as DNA: TGCGCCAGCAGGCCAGGGGTTTCCTACGAGCAGTACTTC.

The chain joins TRBV25-1 to TRBJ2-5, with TRBD1 as a possible D gene (6 bases). CDR1 MGHDK and CDR2 SYGVNS come from the germline V gene. CDR3 length: 14 amino acids. Between the trimmed V and J ends, which lost 3 bases and 3 bases, there was a span of 11 bases. The CDR3, as DNA: TGTGCCAGCAGTGAGGCAGGGACAAAAGAGACCCAGTACTTC. Protein sequence: CASSEAGTKETQYF.

This chain connects TRBV14 to TRBJ1-2, with D unresolved. The V end lost 1 base, the J end lost 4 bases, and 7 bases lay between the germline ends. This CDR3 spans 13 amino acids. Germline assignment: CDR1 SGHDN and CDR2 FVKESK. DNA for the CDR3: TGTGCCAGCAGCCAAGCTGCGGGCTATGGCTACACCTTC. Its protein product is CASSQAAGYGYTF.

This chain links TRBV30 with TRBJ1-3, with a weak D call TRBD1 (5 bases). Trimming stripped 3 bases from V and 4 bases from J, with 13 bases between. The CDR3 runs 14 residues. Germline loops: CDR1 GTSNPN, CDR2 SVGIG (reference sequence). The CDR3 loop is CAWSPRGKGNTIYF. The CDR3 coding sequence is TGTGCCTGGAGCCCCCGGGGGAAGGGAAACACCATATATTTT. The full variable domain, in which reference TRBV30 and TRBJ1-3 provide the parts outside the CDR3, is SQTIHQWPATLVQPVGSPLSLECTVEGTSNPNLYWYRQAAGRGLQLLFYSVGIGQISSEVPQNLSASRPQDRQFILSSKKLLLSDSGFYLCAWSPRGKGNTIYFGEGSWLTVV.

This chain connects TRBV7-2 to TRBJ2-7; 9 bases fit TRBD1. The germline gives CDR1 SGHTA, CDR2 FQGNSA. V lost 2 bases and J lost 6; bases outside the gene matches: 2. The CDR3 is 13 residues long. The CDR3, as DNA: TGTGCCAGCAGCTTAAGGACAGGGGTCGAGCAGTACTTC. This codes for CASSLRTGVEQYF.

The V call is TRBV5-4, the J call TRBJ1-2; D unclear. Deletions cut 1 base from V and 11 bases from J, with 18 bases between. Germline V gives CDR1 SGHNT, CDR2 YYREEE (reference sequence). CDR3 size: 14 residues. CDR3 protein: CASSLKAALPRYTF. The CDR3 region has the DNA TGTGCCAGCAGCTTGAAAGCCGCCTTACCAAGATACACCTTC.

V and J are TRBV11-2 and TRBJ1-1; 8 bases match TRBD1. CDR1 and CDR2 (germline): SGHAT, FQNNGV. The CDR3 sequence is 14 residues long. Losses at the gene ends were 1 base for V and 8 bases for J; bases not matched to a gene: 6. The CDR3: CASSLGSGGFEAFF. The CDR3 DNA reads as TGTGCCAGCAGCTTAGGTTCAGGGGGCTTCGAAGCTTTCTTT.

The chain recombines TRBV18 with TRBJ2-2; TRBD2 agrees at 11 bases. Trimming cost V 6 bases and J 7 bases; bases outside gene matches: 10. The CDR3 has 16 residues. Per the germline V gene, CDR1 is KGHSH and CDR2 is LQKENI. The CDR3 reads CASSPKLAGAGGELFF. The CDR3 nucleotides are TGTGCCAGCTCCCCGAAACTAGCGGGAGCTGGCGGGGAGCTGTTTTTT.

The chain employs TRBV14 and TRBJ1-2; 11 nucleotides match TRBD1. With V trimmed by 1 base and J by 4 bases, 2 bases remained unmatched. CDR1 and CDR2 (germline): SGHDN, FVKESK. The CDR3 runs 15 residues. The CDR3 region is CASSQAGTGGYGYTF. In DNA, the CDR3 is TGTGCCAGCAGCCAAGCTGGGACAGGGGGCTATGGCTACACCTTC. Full variable domain (outside the CDR3, taken from reference TRBV14 and TRBJ1-2): EAGVTQFPSHSVIEKGQTVTLRCDPISGHDNLYWYRRVMGKEIKFLLHFVKESKQDESGMPNNRFLAERTGGTYSTLKVQPAELEDSGVYFCASSQAGTGGYGYTFGSGTRLTVV.

This sequence joins TRBV4-3 and TRBJ2-7; D may be TRBD1 (5 bases). Germline CDR1 LGHNA, CDR2 YSLEER. CDR3 length: 16 residues. V was clipped by 1 base and J by 2 bases, with 15 bases between them. Written as DNA, the CDR3 is TGCGCCAGCAGCCAAGCTGGCAGGGAAGTGGCCTACGAGCAGTACTTC. This codes for CASSQAGREVAYEQYF.

This clone was detected once. The chain joins TRBV19 to TRBJ1-4, with D maybe TRBD1 (5 bases). CDR3 length: 16 residues. CDR1 is LNHDA and CDR2 is SQIVND in the germline V gene (reference sequence). Trimming removed 0 bases at V and 3 bases at J, with 11 bases between. The CDR3 DNA is TGTGCCAGTAGTATAGAGTCAGGGTCACCTAATGAAAAACTGTTTTTT. This sequence encodes CASSIESGSPNEKLFF.

This CDR3 reads CASTARQENTEAFF. CDR3 bases: TGTGCCAGCACCGCCAGACAGGAGAACACTGAAGCTTTCTTT. The V and J genes are TRBV13 and TRBJ1-1, with D possibly matching TRBD1 (6 bases). The CDR3 spans 14 residues. The germline CDR1 and CDR2 sequences are PRHDT and FYEKMQ (reference sequence). V lost 7 bases, J lost 1 base, and 13 bases lay in between. Full variable domain (outside the CDR3, taken from reference TRBV13 and TRBJ1-1): AAGVIQSPRHLIKEKRETATLKCYPIPRHDTVYWYQQGPGQDPQFLISFYEKMQSDKGSIPDRFSAQQFSDYHSELNMSSLELGDSALYFCASTARQENTEAFFGQGTRLTVV.